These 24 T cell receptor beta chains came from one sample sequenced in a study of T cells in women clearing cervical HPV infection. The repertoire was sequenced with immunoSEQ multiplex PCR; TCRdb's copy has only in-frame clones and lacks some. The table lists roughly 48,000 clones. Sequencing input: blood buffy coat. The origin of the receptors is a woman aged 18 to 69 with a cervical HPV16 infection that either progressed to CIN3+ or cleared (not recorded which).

Here the CDR3 reads CASSTTSGRGTDTQYF. CDR3 DNA, as far as it was read: TGTGCCAGCAGTACTACTAGCGGGAGGGGAACAGATACG. The gene calls are TRBV28 and TRBJ2-3, with 13 bases identical to TRBD2. Sequencing ends 3 residues short of the CDR3 end; the germline J gene provides the rest. Per germline, CDR1 MDHEN and CDR2 SYDVKM. V shed 5 bases, J shed 3 bases, and the junction held 5 bases outside the gene matches. The CDR3 covers 16 residues.

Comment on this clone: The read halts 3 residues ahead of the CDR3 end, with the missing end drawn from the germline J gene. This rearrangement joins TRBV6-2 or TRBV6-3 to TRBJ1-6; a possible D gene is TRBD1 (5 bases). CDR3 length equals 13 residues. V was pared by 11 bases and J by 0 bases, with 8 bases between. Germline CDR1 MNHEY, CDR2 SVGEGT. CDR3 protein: CAGHSSYNSPLHF. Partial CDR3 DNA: TGTGCCGGACACAGCTCCTATAATTCACCC.

Partial CDR3 DNA: TGTGCCAGCAGCCGGCGGGAAGAGAGTGGC. Protein sequence: CASSRREESG. The full CDR3 protein is CASSRREESGYTF. This sequence joins TRBV13 and TRBJ1-2; D unclear. The read halts 3 residues ahead of the CDR3 end, with the missing end drawn from the germline J gene. The CDR3 is made up of 13 amino acids. Germline V gene data show CDR1 as PRHDT and CDR2 as FYEKMQ (reference sequence). Trimming took 5 bases from V and 7 from J, leaving 14 bases between them.

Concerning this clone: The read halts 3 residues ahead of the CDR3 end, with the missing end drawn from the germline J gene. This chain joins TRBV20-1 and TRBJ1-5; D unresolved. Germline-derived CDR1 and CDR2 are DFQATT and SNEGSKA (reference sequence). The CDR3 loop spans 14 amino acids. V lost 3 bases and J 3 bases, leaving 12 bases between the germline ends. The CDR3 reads CSASFSSFNQPQHF. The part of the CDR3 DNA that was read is TGCAGTGCTAGTTTTTCGTCCTTCAATCAGCCC.

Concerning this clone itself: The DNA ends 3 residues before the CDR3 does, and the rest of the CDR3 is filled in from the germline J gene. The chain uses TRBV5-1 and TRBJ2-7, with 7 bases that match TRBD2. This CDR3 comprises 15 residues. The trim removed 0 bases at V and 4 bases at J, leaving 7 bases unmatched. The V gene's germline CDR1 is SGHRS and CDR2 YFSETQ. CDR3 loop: CASSLASLADYEQYF. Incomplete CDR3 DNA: TGCGCCAGCAGCTTGGCCTCGCTAGCGGATTACGAG.

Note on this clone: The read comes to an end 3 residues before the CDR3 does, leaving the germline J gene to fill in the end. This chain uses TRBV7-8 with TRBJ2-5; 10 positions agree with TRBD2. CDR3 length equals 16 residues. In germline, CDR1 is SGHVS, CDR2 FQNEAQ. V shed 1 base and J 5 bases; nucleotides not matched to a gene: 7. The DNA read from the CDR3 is TGTGCCAGCAGCTTAGAAGCGGGAGGGGCCGGGGAGACC. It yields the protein CASSLEAGGAGET. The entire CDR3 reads CASSLEAGGAGETQYF.

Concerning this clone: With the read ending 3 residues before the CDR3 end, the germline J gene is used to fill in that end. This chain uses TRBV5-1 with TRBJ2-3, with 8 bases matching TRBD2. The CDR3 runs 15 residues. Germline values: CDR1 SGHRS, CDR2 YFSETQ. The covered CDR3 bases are TGCGCCAGCAGCTCCCTCAGCGGGAGCGTTCAGTCG. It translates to CASSSLSGSVQS. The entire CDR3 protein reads CASSSLSGSVQSQYF.

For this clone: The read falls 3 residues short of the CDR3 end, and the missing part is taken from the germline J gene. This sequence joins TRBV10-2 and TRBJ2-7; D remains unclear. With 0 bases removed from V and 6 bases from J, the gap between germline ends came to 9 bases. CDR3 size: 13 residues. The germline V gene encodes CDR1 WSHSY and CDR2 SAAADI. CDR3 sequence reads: CASSESTGSEQYF. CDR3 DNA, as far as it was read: TGCGCCAGCAGTGAGTCAACCGGTTCCGAG.

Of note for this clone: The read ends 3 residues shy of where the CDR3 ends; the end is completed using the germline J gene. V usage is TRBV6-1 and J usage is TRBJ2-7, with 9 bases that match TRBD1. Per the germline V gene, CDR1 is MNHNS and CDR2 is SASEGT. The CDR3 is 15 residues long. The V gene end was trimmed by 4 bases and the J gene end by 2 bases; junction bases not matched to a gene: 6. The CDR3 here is CASSAMGQGTYEQYF. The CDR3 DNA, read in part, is TGTGCCAGCAGTGCAATGGGACAGGGAACCTACGAG.

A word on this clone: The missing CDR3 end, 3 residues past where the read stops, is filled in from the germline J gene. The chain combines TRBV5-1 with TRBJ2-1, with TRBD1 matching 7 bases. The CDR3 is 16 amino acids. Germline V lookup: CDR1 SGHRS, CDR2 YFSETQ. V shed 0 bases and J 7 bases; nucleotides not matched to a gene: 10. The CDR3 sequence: CASSLEGDRIRNEQFF. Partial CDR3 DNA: TGCGCCAGCAGCTTGGAGGGGGACAGAATTAGGAATGAG.

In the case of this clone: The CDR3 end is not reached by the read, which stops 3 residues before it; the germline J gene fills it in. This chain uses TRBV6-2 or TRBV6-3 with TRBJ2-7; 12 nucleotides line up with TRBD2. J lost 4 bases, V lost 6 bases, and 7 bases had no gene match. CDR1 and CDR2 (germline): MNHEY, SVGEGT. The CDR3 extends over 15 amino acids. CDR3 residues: CASRASGGASYEQYF. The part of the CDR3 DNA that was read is TGTGCCAGCAGGGCTAGCGGGGGGGCCTCGTACGAG.

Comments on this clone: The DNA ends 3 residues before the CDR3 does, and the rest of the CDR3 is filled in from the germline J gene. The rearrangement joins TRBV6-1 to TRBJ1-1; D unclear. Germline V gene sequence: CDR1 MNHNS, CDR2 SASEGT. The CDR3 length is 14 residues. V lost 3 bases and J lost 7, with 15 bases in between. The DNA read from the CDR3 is TGTGCCAGCAGTGAGGCTTACAGCGGGGATGAA. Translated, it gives CASSEAYSGDE. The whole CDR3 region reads CASSEAYSGDEAFF.

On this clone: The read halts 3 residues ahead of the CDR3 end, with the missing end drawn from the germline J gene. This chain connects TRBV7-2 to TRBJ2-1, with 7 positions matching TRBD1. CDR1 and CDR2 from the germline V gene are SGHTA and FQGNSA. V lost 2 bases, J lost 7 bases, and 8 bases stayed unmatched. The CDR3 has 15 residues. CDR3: CASSLQIDRVNEQFF. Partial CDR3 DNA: TGTGCCAGCAGCTTACAAATAGACAGGGTAAATGAG.

CDR3 DNA (partial): TGTGCCAGCAGCACCCCTAGCGGGGGTCGCACAGATACG. Protein: CASSTPSGGRTDT. The entire CDR3 reads CASSTPSGGRTDTQYF. The chain couples TRBV5-4 to TRBJ2-3; TRBD2 agrees at 10 bases. The CDR3 end lies 3 residues beyond the end of the read and is filled in from the germline J gene. V lost 4 bases and J lost 1; bases outside the gene matches: 6. The germline V gene has CDR1 SGHNT and CDR2 YYREEE (reference sequence). CDR3 length: 16 residues.

The CDR3 bases that were read are TGTGCCAGTAGTATGGTGACACTTTTGAACACTGAA. This sequence encodes CASSMVTLLNTE. The CDR3 as a whole reads CASSMVTLLNTEAFF. The chain uses TRBV19 and TRBJ1-1, with D unresolved. The read gets to within 3 residues of the CDR3 end, and the germline J gene fills in the rest. The germline V gene encodes CDR1 LNHDA and CDR2 SQIVND (reference sequence). V was cut by 3 bases and J by 0 bases, with 11 bases left in between. The CDR3 extends over 15 amino acids.

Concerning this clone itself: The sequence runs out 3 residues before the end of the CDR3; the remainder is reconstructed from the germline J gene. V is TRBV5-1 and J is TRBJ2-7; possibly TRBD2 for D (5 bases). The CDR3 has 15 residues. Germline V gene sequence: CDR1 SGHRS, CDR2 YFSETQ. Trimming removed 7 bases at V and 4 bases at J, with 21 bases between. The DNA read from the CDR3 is TGCGCCAGCCGACTACTCCCGCCCATATCTTACGAG. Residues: CASRLLPPISYE. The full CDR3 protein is CASRLLPPISYEQYF.

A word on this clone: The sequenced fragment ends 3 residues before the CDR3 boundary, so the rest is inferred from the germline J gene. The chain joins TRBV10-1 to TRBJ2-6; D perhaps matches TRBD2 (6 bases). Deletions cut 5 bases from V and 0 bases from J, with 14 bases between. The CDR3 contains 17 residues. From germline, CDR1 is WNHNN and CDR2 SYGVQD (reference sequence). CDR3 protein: CASSQAGTLSGANVLTF. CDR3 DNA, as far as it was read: TGCGCCAGCAGTCAAGCCGGGACTCTCTCTGGGGCCAACGTC.

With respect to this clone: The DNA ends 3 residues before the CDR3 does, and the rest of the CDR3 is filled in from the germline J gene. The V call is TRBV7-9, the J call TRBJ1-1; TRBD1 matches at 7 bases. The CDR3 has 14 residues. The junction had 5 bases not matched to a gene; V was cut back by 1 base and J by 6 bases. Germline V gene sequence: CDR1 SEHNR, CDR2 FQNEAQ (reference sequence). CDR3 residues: CASSLVTGRAEAFF. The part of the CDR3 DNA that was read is TGTGCCAGCAGCTTAGTGACAGGGAGGGCTGAA.

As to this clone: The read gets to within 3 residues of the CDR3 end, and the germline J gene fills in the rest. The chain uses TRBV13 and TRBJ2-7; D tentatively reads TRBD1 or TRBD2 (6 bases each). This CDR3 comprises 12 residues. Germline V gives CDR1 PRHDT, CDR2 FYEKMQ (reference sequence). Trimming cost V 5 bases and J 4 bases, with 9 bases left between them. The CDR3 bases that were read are TGTGCCAGCAGCGGAGGGGGTTACGAG. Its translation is CASSGGGYE. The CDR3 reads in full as CASSGGGYEQYF.

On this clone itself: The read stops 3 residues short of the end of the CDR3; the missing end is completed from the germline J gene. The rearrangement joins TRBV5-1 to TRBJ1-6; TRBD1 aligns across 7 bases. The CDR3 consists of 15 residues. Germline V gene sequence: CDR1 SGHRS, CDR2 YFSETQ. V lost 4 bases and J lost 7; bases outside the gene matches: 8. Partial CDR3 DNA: TGCGCCAGCAGCCCCACCGGGACAGCGAATTCACCC. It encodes CASSPTGTANSP. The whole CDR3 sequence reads CASSPTGTANSPLHF. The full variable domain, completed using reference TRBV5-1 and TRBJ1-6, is KAGVTQTPRYLIKTRGQQVTLSCSPISGHRSVSWYQQTPGQGLQFLFEYFSETQRNKGNFPGRFSGRQFSNSRSEMNVSTLELGDSALYLCASSPTGTANSPLHFGNGTRLTVT.

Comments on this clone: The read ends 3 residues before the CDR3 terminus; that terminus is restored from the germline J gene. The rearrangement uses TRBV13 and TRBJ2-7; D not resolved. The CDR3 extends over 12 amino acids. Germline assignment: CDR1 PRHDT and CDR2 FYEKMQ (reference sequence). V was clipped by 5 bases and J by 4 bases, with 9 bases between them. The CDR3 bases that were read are TGTGCCAGCAGCCATGACACGTACGAG. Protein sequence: CASSHDTYE. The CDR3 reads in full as CASSHDTYEQYF. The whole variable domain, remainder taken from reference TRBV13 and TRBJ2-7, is AAGVIQSPRHLIKEKRETATLKCYPIPRHDTVYWYQQGPGQDPQFLISFYEKMQSDKGSIPDRFSAQQFSDYHSELNMSSLELGDSALYFCASSHDTYEQYFGPGTRLTVT.

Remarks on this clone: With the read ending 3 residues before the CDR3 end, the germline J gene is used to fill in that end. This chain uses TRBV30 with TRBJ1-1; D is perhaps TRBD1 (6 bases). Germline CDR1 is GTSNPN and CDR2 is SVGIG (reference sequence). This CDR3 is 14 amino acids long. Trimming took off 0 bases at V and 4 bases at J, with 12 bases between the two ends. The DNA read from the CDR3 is TGTGCCTGGAGTGTAAGGACAGTCCTCACTGAA. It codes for CAWSVRTVLTE. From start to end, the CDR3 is CAWSVRTVLTEAFF.

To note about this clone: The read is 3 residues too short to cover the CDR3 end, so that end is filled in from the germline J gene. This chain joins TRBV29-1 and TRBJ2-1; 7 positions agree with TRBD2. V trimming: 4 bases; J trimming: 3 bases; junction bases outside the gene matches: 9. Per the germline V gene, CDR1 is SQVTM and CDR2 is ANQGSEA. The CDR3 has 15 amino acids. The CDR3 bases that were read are TGCAGCGTTGGTCTTGGGACTACCCTCTACAATGAG. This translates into CSVGLGTTLYNE. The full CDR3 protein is CSVGLGTTLYNEQFF.

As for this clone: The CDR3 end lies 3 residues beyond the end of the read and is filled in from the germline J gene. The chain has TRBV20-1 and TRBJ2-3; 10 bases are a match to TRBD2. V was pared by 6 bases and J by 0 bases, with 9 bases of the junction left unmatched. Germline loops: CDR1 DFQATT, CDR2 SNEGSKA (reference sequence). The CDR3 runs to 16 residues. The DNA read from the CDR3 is TGCAGTGCCGGAAAGGGTAGCGGGGGGAGCACAGATACG. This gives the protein CSAGKGSGGSTDT. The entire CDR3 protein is CSAGKGSGGSTDTQYF.